This entry features one T cell receptor beta chain sequence. No antigen is known for it. Germline values: CDR1 SGHDT, CDR2 YYEEEE. V was pared by 1 base and J by 6 bases, with 20 bases between. The CDR3 consists of 17 residues. The sample originates from a study of identical twins. Notes on the study in general: Modelling approaches yielded underestimates of out-of-frame TCR alpha sharing between monozygotic twins. Cross-sectional statistical analysis, not tracking of the same donors, underpinned the conclusions.

TCRdb passed the 5' RACE reads through MiXCR, listing each CDR3 protein once. Of around 670,000 distinct CDR3 sequences listed, around 6% are singletons. This chain uses TRBV5-6 with TRBJ2-1; TRBD1 is a possible D gene (7 bases). The sequence derives from a young man in good health. Source material: naive T cells sorted from blood. Here the CDR3 DNA reads TGTGCCAGCAGCTTGTCTTTCGGTGCCAGGGGGGCCAATGAGCAGTTCTTC. Protein product: CASSLSFGARGANEQFF.